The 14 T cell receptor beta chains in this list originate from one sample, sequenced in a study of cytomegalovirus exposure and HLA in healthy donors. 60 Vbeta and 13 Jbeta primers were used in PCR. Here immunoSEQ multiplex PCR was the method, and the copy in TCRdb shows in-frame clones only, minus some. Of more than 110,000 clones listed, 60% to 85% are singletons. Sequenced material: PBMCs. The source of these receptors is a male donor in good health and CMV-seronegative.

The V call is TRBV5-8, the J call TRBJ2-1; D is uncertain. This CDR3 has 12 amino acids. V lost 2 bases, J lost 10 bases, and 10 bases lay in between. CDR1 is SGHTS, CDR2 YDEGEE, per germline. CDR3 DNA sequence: TGTGCCAGCAGCTTATTCAGGATGGAGCAGTTCTTC. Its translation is CASSLFRMEQFF.

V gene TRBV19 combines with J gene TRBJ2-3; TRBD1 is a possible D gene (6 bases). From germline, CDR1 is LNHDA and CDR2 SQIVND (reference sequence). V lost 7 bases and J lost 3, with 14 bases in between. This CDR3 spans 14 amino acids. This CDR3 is CASTQGFGTDTQYF. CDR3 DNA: TGTGCCAGTACCCAGGGGTTCGGGACAGATACGCAGTATTTT. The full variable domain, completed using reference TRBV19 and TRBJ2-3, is DGGITQSPKYLFRKEGQNVTLSCEQNLNHDAMYWYRQDPGQGLRLIYYSQIVNDFQKGDIAEGYSVSREKKESFPLTVTSAQKNPTAFYLCASTQGFGTDTQYFGPGTRLTVL.

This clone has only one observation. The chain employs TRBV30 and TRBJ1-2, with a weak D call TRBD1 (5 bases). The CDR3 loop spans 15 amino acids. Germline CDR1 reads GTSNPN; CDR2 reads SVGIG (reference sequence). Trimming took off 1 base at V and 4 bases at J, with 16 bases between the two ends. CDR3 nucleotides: TGTGCCTGGAGTGACCCAGTGTGGGGGGGCTATGGCTACACCTTC. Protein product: CAWSDPVWGGYGYTF.

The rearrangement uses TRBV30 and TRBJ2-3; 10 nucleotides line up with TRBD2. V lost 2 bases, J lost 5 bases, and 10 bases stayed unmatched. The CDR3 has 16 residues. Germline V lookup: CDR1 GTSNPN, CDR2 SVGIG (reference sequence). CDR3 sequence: CAWSRLAGAEGDTQYF. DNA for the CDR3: TGTGCCTGGAGTAGGCTAGCGGGAGCCGAGGGAGATACGCAGTATTTT.

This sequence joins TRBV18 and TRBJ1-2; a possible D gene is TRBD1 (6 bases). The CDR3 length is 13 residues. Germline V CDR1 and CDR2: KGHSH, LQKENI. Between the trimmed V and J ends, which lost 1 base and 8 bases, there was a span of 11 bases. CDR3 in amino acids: CASSPQAGAGYTF. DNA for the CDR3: TGTGCCAGCTCACCACAGGCAGGGGCAGGCTACACCTTC.

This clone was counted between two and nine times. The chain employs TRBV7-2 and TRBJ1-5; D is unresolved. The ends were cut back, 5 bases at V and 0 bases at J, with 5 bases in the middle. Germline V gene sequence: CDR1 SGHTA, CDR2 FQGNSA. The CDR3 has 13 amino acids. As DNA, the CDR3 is TGTGCCAGCAGCCACGGTAGCAATCAGCCCCAGCATTTT. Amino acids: CASSHGSNQPQHF.

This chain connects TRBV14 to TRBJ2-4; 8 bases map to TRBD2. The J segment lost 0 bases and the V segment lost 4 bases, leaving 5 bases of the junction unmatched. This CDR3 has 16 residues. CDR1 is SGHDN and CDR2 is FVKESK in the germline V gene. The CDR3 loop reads CASSRAGGVAKNIQYF. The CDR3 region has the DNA TGTGCCAGCAGCCGGGCGGGGGGAGTAGCCAAAAACATTCAGTACTTC.

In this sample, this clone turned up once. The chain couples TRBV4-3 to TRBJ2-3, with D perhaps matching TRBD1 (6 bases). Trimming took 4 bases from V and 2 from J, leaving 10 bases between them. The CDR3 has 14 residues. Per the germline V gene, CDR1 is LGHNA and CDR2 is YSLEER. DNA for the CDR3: TGCGCCAGCAGCCTTGGACAGACCACAGATACGCAGTATTTT. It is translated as CASSLGQTTDTQYF.

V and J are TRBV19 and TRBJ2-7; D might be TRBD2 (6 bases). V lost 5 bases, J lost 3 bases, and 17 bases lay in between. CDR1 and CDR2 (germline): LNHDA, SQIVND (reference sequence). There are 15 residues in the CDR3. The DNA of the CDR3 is TGTGCCAGTAGTCTGACACCAACCGGGGGCTACGAGCAGTACTTC. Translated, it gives CASSLTPTGGYEQYF.

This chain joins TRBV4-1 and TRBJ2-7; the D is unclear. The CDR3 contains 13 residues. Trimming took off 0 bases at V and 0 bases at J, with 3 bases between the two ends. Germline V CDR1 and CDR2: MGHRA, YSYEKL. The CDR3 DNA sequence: TGCGCCAGCAGCCAAGATCGCTCCTACGAGCAGTACTTC. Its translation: CASSQDRSYEQYF.

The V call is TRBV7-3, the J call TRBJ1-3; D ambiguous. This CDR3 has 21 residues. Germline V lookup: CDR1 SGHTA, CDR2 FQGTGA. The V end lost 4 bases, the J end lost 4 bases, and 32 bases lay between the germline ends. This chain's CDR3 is CASSSTEPNLIGKRAGNTIYF. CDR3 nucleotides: TGTGCCAGCAGCTCTACCGAACCGAACCTAATAGGGAAGAGGGCAGGAAACACCATATATTTT.

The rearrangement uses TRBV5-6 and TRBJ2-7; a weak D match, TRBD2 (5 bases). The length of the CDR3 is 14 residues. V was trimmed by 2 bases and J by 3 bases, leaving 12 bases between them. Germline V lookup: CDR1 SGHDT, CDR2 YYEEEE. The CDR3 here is CASSFVSGYYEQYF. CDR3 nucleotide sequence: TGTGCCAGCAGCTTTGTGTCGGGGTACTACGAGCAGTACTTC.

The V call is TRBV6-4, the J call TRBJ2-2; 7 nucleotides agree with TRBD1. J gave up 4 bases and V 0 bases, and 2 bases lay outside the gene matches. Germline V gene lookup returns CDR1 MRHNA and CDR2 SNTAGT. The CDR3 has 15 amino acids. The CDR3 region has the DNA TGTGCCAGCAGTGACTCGGACAGGCCCACCGGGGAGCTGTTTTTT. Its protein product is CASSDSDRPTGELFF.

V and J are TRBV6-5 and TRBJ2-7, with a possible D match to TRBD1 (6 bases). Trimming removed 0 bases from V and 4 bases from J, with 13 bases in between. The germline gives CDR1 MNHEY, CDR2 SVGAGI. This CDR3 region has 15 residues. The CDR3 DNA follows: TGTGCCAGCAGTTACTCCCCCGGGACACTTTACGAGCAGTACTTC. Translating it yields CASSYSPGTLYEQYF.